This entry is about one T cell receptor beta chain. Its antigen is undetermined. The length of the CDR3 is 13 residues. The germline V gene encodes CDR1 ENHRY and CDR2 SYGVKD. This sample was taken from a study of CXCR3-negative and CXCR3-positive naive CD8 T cells. Findings and limits, study-wide: Researchers reported similar TRBV-TRBJ usage in naive CXCR3-negative and CXCR3-positive cells, though memory differed. Fresh PBMCs were used in most assays, and CXCR3 expression partially decreased after cryopreservation.

5' RACE that incorporated UMI labels was used to prepare the TRB cDNA libraries. Following a re-call of the 5' RACE reads, TCRdb has one entry per CDR3 protein and lacks DNA. Its clone listing holds tens of thousands of distinct CDR3 sequences. The chain carries TRBV10-3 and TRBJ2-7; TCRdb returns TRBD1, unconfirmable since there is no DNA. Sequenced sample: memory CD8+ T cells from blood. The source is a human donor in good health. Some clones in this sample may be carry-over from other donors' samples. The CDR3 here is CAIRDTGSYEQYF.